The 3 T cell receptor beta chains given below trace back to one sample, sequenced in a study of T cells after yellow fever vaccination. One entry per CDR3 protein results from TCRdb running MiXCR on the 5' RACE reads. The sample contains 450,000 to 600,000 distinct CDR3 sequences, about a sixth of which appear only once. The sequences come from PBMCs, collected 5 to 6 days after the first yellow fever vaccination. The receptors stem from a man between 18 and 29 years old who received the YFV17D yellow fever vaccine.

V usage is TRBV12-3 or TRBV12-4 and J usage is TRBJ1-1; the D gene is possibly TRBD1 (5 bases). Trimming shortened V by 1 base and J by 4 bases, and 13 bases separated the two germline ends. The CDR3 contains 15 residues. CDR3: CASSLVGRGFTEAFF. CDR3 bases: TGTGCCAGCAGTTTAGTGGGGAGGGGTTTCACTGAAGCTTTCTTT.

This clonotype was detected many times. The V and J genes are TRBV7-6 and TRBJ2-3; D remains unclear. The CDR3 spans 14 residues. V was pared by 5 bases and J by 0 bases, with 9 bases between. Germline loops: CDR1 SGHVS, CDR2 FNYEAQ. The CDR3 DNA sequence: TGTGCCAGCAGCCGTGGTGGGAGCACAGATACGCAGTATTTT. Encoded protein: CASSRGGSTDTQYF.

This chain links TRBV29-1 with TRBJ2-7; weak D call: TRBD1 (6 bases). Germline CDR1 and CDR2: SQVTM and ANQGSEA. The CDR3 has 13 residues. The germline V and J ends were trimmed by 1 base and 3 bases, with 10 bases remaining between them. Written as DNA, the CDR3 is TGCAGCGTTGAAGGAGGACAGATCTACGAGCAGTACGTC. Residues: CSVEGGQIYEQYV.